Below, 13 T cell receptor beta chains from the same sample are listed, as sequenced in a study of blood T cell repertoires in COVID-19. TCRdb's copy holds only in-frame clones and misses some; the assay was immunoSEQ multiplex PCR. The sample consists of 250,000 or so clones, 80% to 90% of them appearing once. Specimen: PBMCs or T cells enriched from blood (not recorded which). The receptors originated from a woman in her 30s with acute COVID-19.

The chain links TRBV6-1 to TRBJ2-2, with 8 bases that match TRBD2. V dropped 2 bases and J dropped 4; count of bases not matched to a gene: 3. This CDR3 spans 15 amino acids. Germline-derived CDR1 and CDR2 are MNHNS and SASEGT. The CDR3, as DNA: TGTGCCAGCAGTGAACCCGGGACTAGCACCGGGGAGCTGTTTTTT. Residues: CASSEPGTSTGELFF.

The chain is built from TRBV19 and TRBJ2-7; D is possibly TRBD2 (7 bases). This CDR3 has 15 residues. Trimming took off 5 bases at V and 3 bases at J, with 17 bases between the two ends. The germline V gene has CDR1 LNHDA and CDR2 SQIVND (reference sequence). The CDR3 DNA reads TGTGCCAGTAGTTCAAGGAGGGGGGGTAGCTACGAGCAGTACTTC. It is translated as CASSSRRGGSYEQYF. Drawing the rest from reference TRBV19 and TRBJ2-7, the complete variable domain is DGGITQSPKYLFRKEGQNVTLSCEQNLNHDAMYWYRQDPGQGLRLIYYSQIVNDFQKGDIAEGYSVSREKKESFPLTVTSAQKNPTAFYLCASSSRRGGSYEQYFGPGTRLTVT.

J is TRBJ1-5 and V is TRBV27, with 12 bases matching TRBD1. The CDR3 contains 15 residues. The V gene's germline CDR1 is MNHEY and CDR2 SMNVEV (reference sequence). The trim removed 5 bases at V and 3 bases at J, leaving 2 bases unmatched. The CDR3 region is CASSRDRGLNQPQHF. The CDR3 bases are TGTGCCAGCAGTAGGGACAGGGGGCTCAATCAGCCCCAGCATTTT.

This sequence joins TRBV2 and TRBJ1-2; D is uncertain. Germline values: CDR1 SNHLY, CDR2 FYNNEI. CDR3 length: 15 amino acids. V was shortened by 7 bases and J by 1 base, with 16 bases between the two germline ends. CDR3 nucleotide sequence: TGTGCCAGCACCGGGAGCGGGTTGGATAACTATGGCTACACCTTC. It specifies CASTGSGLDNYGYTF.

CDR3 nucleotide sequence: TGTGCCAGCACTGTTAGCAGGGCCTACGAGCAGTACTTC. It specifies CASTVSRAYEQYF. The chain employs TRBV28 and TRBJ2-7; possibly TRBD1 for D (5 bases). V shed 7 bases and J shed 2 bases, with 12 bases lying between them. Germline CDR1 is MDHEN and CDR2 is SYDVKM. The CDR3 runs 13 residues.

The chain is built from TRBV19 and TRBJ1-5, with a weak D call TRBD1 (5 bases). The CDR3 contains 15 residues. Looked up from germline, CDR1 is LNHDA and CDR2 is SQIVND (reference sequence). V was trimmed by 11 bases and J by 0 bases, leaving 17 bases between them. The CDR3 sequence is CAPAGGKLSNQPQHF. The DNA of the CDR3 is TGTGCCCCCGCCGGGGGGAAGCTTAGCAATCAGCCCCAGCATTTT.

Concerning this clone itself: The junction departs from the called germline gene at one end, perhaps through a read error. The V and J genes are TRBV5-6 and TRBJ2-1; TRBD2 matches 8 bases. The CDR3 has 13 residues. The V gene's germline CDR1 is SGHDT and CDR2 YYEEEE. The CDR3 DNA sequence: TGTGCCAGCAGCTTAAAAGGGGCGGGAGGACCCCTCTTC. It is translated as CASSLKGAGGPLF.

The CDR3, as DNA: TGTGCCAGCAATTCCGGGACAGGGGGGTTCGAGCAGTACTTC. Its translation: CASNSGTGGFEQYF. This sequence joins TRBV27 and TRBJ2-7, with 11 bases identical to TRBD1. Germline V gives CDR1 MNHEY, CDR2 SMNVEV (reference sequence). With V trimmed by 7 bases and J by 6 bases, 8 bases remained unmatched. The CDR3 covers 14 residues.

The chain joins TRBV4-1 to TRBJ1-1, with a weak D call TRBD1 (6 bases). Trimming left V 5 bases short and J 0 bases short, with 16 bases between. The CDR3 is made up of 16 amino acids. Per germline, CDR1 MGHRA and CDR2 YSYEKL. CDR3 loop: CASSGPQGRMNTEAFF. The DNA of the CDR3 is TGCGCCAGCAGCGGACCTCAGGGGCGGATGAACACTGAAGCTTTCTTT.

J is TRBJ1-5 and V is TRBV4-1; D call uncertain. V lost 2 bases and J 0 bases, leaving 8 bases between the germline ends. The germline gives CDR1 MGHRA, CDR2 YSYEKL. The CDR3 extends over 15 amino acids. CDR3 coding DNA: TGCGCCAGCAGCCAACTCCGTAATAGCAATCAGCCCCAGCATTTT. Translation gives CASSQLRNSNQPQHF.

This chain connects TRBV10-3 to TRBJ2-5; 14 bases are shared with TRBD2. Germline CDR1 ENHRY, CDR2 SYGVKD. This CDR3 spans 18 amino acids. V lost 6 bases, J lost 5 bases, and 14 bases stayed unmatched. The CDR3 loop is CAIRDSGTSGSWGETQYF. Written as DNA, the CDR3 is TGTGCCATCAGAGATTCGGGGACTAGCGGGAGTTGGGGGGAGACCCAGTACTTC.

The gene calls are TRBV4-1 and TRBJ2-7; 10 bases line up with TRBD1. Germline V gene sequence: CDR1 MGHRA, CDR2 YSYEKL. The CDR3 runs to 18 residues. Trimming took 0 bases from V and 4 from J; bases not matched to a gene: 12. In DNA, the CDR3 is TGCGCCAGCAGCCAAGATTCCCGCCGACAGGGGGCCTTTTACGAGCAGTACTTC. It specifies CASSQDSRRQGAFYEQYF.

This clone has only one observation. The rearrangement joins TRBV9 to TRBJ1-2; 9 bases map to TRBD1. This CDR3 contains 19 residues. After removal of 4 bases from V and 7 bases from J, the junction contained 23 bases not matched to a gene. Germline values: CDR1 SGDLS, CDR2 YYNGEE. CDR3 sequence (DNA): TGTGCCAGCAGCCCCCGTCGATCTCCGGACAGGGGTCCTTCGCGTGGCTACACCTTC. Translation: CASSPRRSPDRGPSRGYTF. Drawing the rest from reference TRBV9 and TRBJ1-2, the complete variable domain is DSGVTQTPKHLITATGQRVTLRCSPRSGDLSVYWYQQSLDQGLQFLIQYYNGEERAKGNILERFSAQQFPDLHSELNLSSLELGDSALYFCASSPRRSPDRGPSRGYTFGSGTRLTVV.